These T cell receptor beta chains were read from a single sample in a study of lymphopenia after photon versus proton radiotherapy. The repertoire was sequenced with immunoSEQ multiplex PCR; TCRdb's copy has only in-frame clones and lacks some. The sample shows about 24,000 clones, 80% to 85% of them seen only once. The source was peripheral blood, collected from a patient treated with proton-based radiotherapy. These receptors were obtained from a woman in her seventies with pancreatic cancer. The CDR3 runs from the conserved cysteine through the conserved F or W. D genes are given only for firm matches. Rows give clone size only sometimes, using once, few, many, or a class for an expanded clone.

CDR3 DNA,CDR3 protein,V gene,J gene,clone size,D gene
TGCGCCAGCAGCTGGGGGGGACTCACCACCTACGAGCAGTACTTC,CASSWGGLTTYEQYF,TRBV5-1,TRBJ2-7,once,TRBD2
TGTGCCAGCAGCGGAGTTGGGAACACTGAAGCTTTCTTT,CASSGVGNTEAFF,TRBV9,TRBJ1-1,-,-
TGTGCCAGCAGCTTGGGGGTTAGTGGGGAAGAGACCCAGTACTTC,CASSLGVSGEETQYF,TRBV4-2,TRBJ2-5,-,-
TGTGCCAGCAGTGCGTCTTTATCAGATACGCAGTATTTT,CASSASLSDTQYF,TRBV6-1,TRBJ2-3,once,-
TGTGCCAGCAGCCCAAGGTGGAAAGGGGGAAACACCATATATTTT,CASSPRWKGGNTIYF,TRBV7-2,TRBJ1-3,few,-
TGCGCCAGCAGCAGACAGGGGGGGGACACTGAAGCTTTCTTT,CASSRQGGDTEAFF,TRBV4-3,TRBJ1-1,-,TRBD1
TGTGCCAGCACGGCGTGGAATGAGCAGTTCTTC,CASTAWNEQFF,TRBV28,TRBJ2-1,-,-
TGTGCCAGCAGCTTAGTGGTAGCGGGGGGCAGCAATGAGCAGTTCTTC,CASSLVVAGGSNEQFF,TRBV7-3,TRBJ2-1,few,TRBD2
TGTGCCAGCACTTCAACTAGCGGGAACACCGGGGAGCTGTTTTTT,CASTSTSGNTGELFF,TRBV25-1,TRBJ2-2,-,TRBD2
TGTGCCAGCAGCTTGCTCTTTGGAGGGCCCTCCGAGCAGTTCTTC,CASSLLFGGPSEQFF,TRBV11-3,TRBJ2-1,few,-
TGTGCCAGCAGCCAAGGTGGGGGGCCAGCAGGATTT,CASSQGGGPAGF,TRBV4-2,TRBJ1-1,-,-
TGTGCCAGCAGTTTACTGGGGCGGGAAAGCACAGATACGCAGTATTTT,CASSLLGRESTDTQYF,TRBV28,TRBJ2-3,-,-
TGTGCCAGCTCGCAGGATATCGCTGGCTACACCTTC,CASSQDIAGYTF,TRBV18,TRBJ1-2,-,-
TGCGCCAGCAGCTTGCCGCCCTCGGATACGCAGTATTTT,CASSLPPSDTQYF,TRBV5-1,TRBJ2-3,-,-
TGTGCCAGTAGTCAGCGGATTAGCACAGATACGCAGTATTTT,CASSQRISTDTQYF,TRBV19,TRBJ2-3,few,-
TGTGCCAGCACGAGAAGGGGGGTACCAGATACGCAGTATTTT,CASTRRGVPDTQYF,TRBV13,TRBJ2-3,-,-
TGTGCCAGCAGCTCCGCCGAGCACTATGGCTACACCTTC,CASSSAEHYGYTF,TRBV7-2,TRBJ1-2,-,-
TGTGCCAGCAGCTTGGATAGCGGCTACGAGCAGTACTTC,CASSLDSGYEQYF,TRBV5-6,TRBJ2-7,-,-
TGTGCTAGCAGCTTAAGTCAGGGCTACGAGCAGTACTTC,CASSLSQGYEQYF,TRBV7-7,TRBJ2-7,-,-
TGTGCCAGCAGTTACACAGGGGACGAGCAGTACTTC,CASSYTGDEQYF,TRBV6-6,TRBJ2-7,-,TRBD1
TGTGCCAGCAGCTTAGATGGGGAAGGTAGGGGCTACACCTTC,CASSLDGEGRGYTF,TRBV7-2,TRBJ1-2,few,-
TGTGCCAGTAGGGGGGGGTTGGACAGCTCCTACAATGAGCAGTTCTTC,CASRGGLDSSYNEQFF,TRBV19,TRBJ2-1,-,-
TGTGCCATCAGCTTATCCAGTGATCAGCCCCAGCATTTT,CAISLSSDQPQHF,TRBV10-3,TRBJ1-5,-,-
TGTGCCAGCAGTACTACAGGGGCACTCAACACTGAAGCTTTCTTT,CASSTTGALNTEAFF,TRBV28,TRBJ1-1,-,TRBD1
TGTGCCATCAGTGAAGCTAGCGCATCCTACGAGCAGTACTTC,CAISEASASYEQYF,TRBV10-3,TRBJ2-7,-,-
TGCGCCAGCAGCCAAGATCTTGGGACAGTCAATGAAAAACTGTTTTTT,CASSQDLGTVNEKLFF,TRBV4-3,TRBJ1-4,once,TRBD1
TGTGCCATCGGTTACGACCCCGGGGAGCTGTTTTTT,CAIGYDPGELFF,TRBV10-3,TRBJ2-2,-,-
TGTGCCACCTCGGGGGGCAATCAGCCCCAGCATTTT,CATSGGNQPQHF,TRBV25-1,TRBJ1-5,few,-
TGTGCCAGCAGTAGAAGCGGACCCCAAGAGACCCAGTACTTC,CASSRSGPQETQYF,TRBV7-2,TRBJ2-5,-,-
TGTGCCAGCAGCCCAGAGGGACAGAGTAGAAACACCATATATTTT,CASSPEGQSRNTIYF,TRBV7-8,TRBJ1-3,-,TRBD1
TGTGCCAGCAGTGAATATTTTTCGGCCTCCAGCTATGGCTACACCTTC,CASSEYFSASSYGYTF,TRBV6-1,TRBJ1-2,-,-
TGTGCCACCACCCCGGGAAGCGGGTCCTACAATGAGCAGTTCTTC,CATTPGSGSYNEQFF,TRBV15,TRBJ2-1,-,-
TGTGCCAGCAGCGTCGGGACTAGCGGGATGTGGACAGATACGCAGTATTTT,CASSVGTSGMWTDTQYF,TRBV9,TRBJ2-3,-,TRBD2
TGTGCCAGCATCCCGTGGGCGCTAACCATGAACACTGAAGCTTTCTTT,CASIPWALTMNTEAFF,TRBV28,TRBJ1-1,-,-
TGTGCCAGCAGTTCAGCCGGGACAGGGGATCAGCCCCAGCATTTT,CASSSAGTGDQPQHF,TRBV6-5,TRBJ1-5,few,TRBD1
TGCAGCTATCGTCGCTCCTACAATGAGCAGTTCTTC,CSYRRSYNEQFF,TRBV29-1,TRBJ2-1,-,-
TGTGCCAGCAGCGTAGCCGTAGGCCGAGAGACCCAGTACTTC,CASSVAVGRETQYF,TRBV7-2,TRBJ2-5,-,-
TGTGCCAGCAGGAGATGGGGACAGGGGGGCTACGAGCAGTACTTC,CASRRWGQGGYEQYF,TRBV28,TRBJ2-7,-,TRBD1
TGTGCCAGCAGCCAAGATTATTCCCCGAGTACAGCGGGAGGGGAGGAGACCCAGTACTTC,CASSQDYSPSTAGGEETQYF,TRBV4-2,TRBJ2-5,-,TRBD2
TGTGCCAGCAGTTTAACCCCCAGATCTAATGAAAAACTGTTTTTT,CASSLTPRSNEKLFF,TRBV27,TRBJ1-4,-,-
TGTGCCAGCAGCCAAGATTACCCGGTGGGGGGGGAGCAGTACTTC,CASSQDYPVGGEQYF,TRBV4-2,TRBJ2-7,few,TRBD2
TGCAGCGCCACTAGCGGGAGGGGGGTTAGGTACTTC,CSATSGRGVRYF,TRBV29-1,TRBJ2-5,-,TRBD2
TGTGCCTGGAAGAGATGGGACAGGGGTTACGAGCAGTACTTC,CAWKRWDRGYEQYF,TRBV30,TRBJ2-7,-,TRBD1
TGTGCCAGCAGTCTACTAGCGGGTAACACCGGGGAGCTGTTTTTT,CASSLLAGNTGELFF,TRBV27,TRBJ2-2,few,TRBD2
TGTGCCAGTAGTATCCGTACAGGGACCAACACCGGGGAGCTGTTTTTT,CASSIRTGTNTGELFF,TRBV19,TRBJ2-2,once,-
TGTGCCAGCAGTGATCCCGGCGGGAGGGCCCCCTACGAGCAGTACTTC,CASSDPGGRAPYEQYF,TRBV25-1,TRBJ2-7,-,TRBD2
TGTGCCAGCAGCACACCACTCAGCGGGGCAACAAACAATGAGCAGTTCTTC,CASSTPLSGATNNEQFF,TRBV7-9,TRBJ2-1,-,TRBD2
TGTGCCAGCAGACGGGGGGGCTCTGGGGCCAACGTCCTGACTTTC,CASRRGGSGANVLTF,TRBV7-6,TRBJ2-6,-,TRBD2